These 8 T cell receptor beta chains share one sample of origin, sequenced in a study of blood T cell repertoires in COVID-19. Only in-frame clones appear in the TCRdb table, and some are missing; sequencing was by immunoSEQ multiplex PCR. This sample has approximately 69,000 clones, with about 82% found just once. Sequencing was performed on peripheral blood. The receptors stem from a woman aged 55-70 years with acute or convalescent COVID-19.

The rearrangement uses TRBV14 and TRBJ1-1; no clear D gene. CDR1 is SGHDN, CDR2 FVKESK, per germline. The ends were cut back, 3 bases at V and 1 base at J, with 9 bases in the middle. The CDR3 loop spans 14 amino acids. The CDR3 loop is CASSQQRRNTEAFF. As DNA, the CDR3 is TGTGCCAGCAGCCAGCAGAGGCGGAACACTGAAGCTTTCTTT.

The V and J genes are TRBV7-8 and TRBJ1-1, with D uncertain. Looked up from germline, CDR1 is SGHVS and CDR2 is FQNEAQ. There are 12 residues in the CDR3. V was trimmed by 5 bases and J by 6 bases, leaving 10 bases between them. CDR3 bases: TGTGCCAGCAGCACTAGTCGATCTGAAGCTTTCTTT. It specifies CASSTSRSEAFF.

The chain combines TRBV9 with TRBJ2-6; TRBD2 agrees at 9 bases. The length of the CDR3 is 16 residues. V trimming: 4 bases; J trimming: 3 bases; junction bases outside the gene matches: 5. CDR1 is SGDLS and CDR2 is YYNGEE in the germline V gene. CDR3 nucleotide sequence: TGTGCCAGCAGCCCAAGCGGGAGGTATGGGGCCAACGTCCTGACTTTC. Protein product: CASSPSGRYGANVLTF.

This chain's CDR3 is CASSLEFGYDEAFF. The CDR3 nucleotides are TGCGCCAGCAGCTTGGAATTCGGGTACGATGAAGCTTTCTTT. The chain uses TRBV5-1 and TRBJ1-1; D unclear. CDR3 length: 14 residues. Trimming removed 0 bases at V and 7 bases at J, with 13 bases between. Germline lookup yields CDR1 SGHRS and CDR2 YFSETQ.

This sequence joins TRBV19 and TRBJ2-1; D unclear. Germline loops: CDR1 LNHDA, CDR2 SQIVND (reference sequence). Trimming left V 3 bases short and J 4 bases short, with 7 bases between. The CDR3 has 13 amino acids. This chain's CDR3 is CASSIVRYNEQFF. Here the CDR3 DNA reads TGTGCCAGTAGTATCGTCAGATACAATGAGCAGTTCTTC.

The chain couples TRBV12-3 or TRBV12-4 to TRBJ2-1; TRBD2 aligns across 9 bases. The V and J ends lost 3 bases and 9 bases, in that order; junction bases with no gene match: 3. The CDR3 consists of 13 residues. The CDR3 region has the DNA TGTGCCAGCAGTTTTGGAGCGGGAGGTGAGCAGTTCTTC. Its protein product is CASSFGAGGEQFF.

This clone was found once. The chain combines TRBV5-6 with TRBJ2-3; no reliable D call. V shed 5 bases and J shed 1 base, with 8 bases lying between them. CDR3 length equals 13 residues. Germline V gene data show CDR1 as SGHDT and CDR2 as YYEEEE. As DNA, the CDR3 is TGTGCCAGCAGGGCTGGTGGCACAGATACGCAGTATTTT. Amino acids: CASRAGGTDTQYF.

For the CDR3, the DNA is TGTGCCAGCAGCCGGATTAGCATGAACACTGAAGCTTTCTTT. Translating it yields CASSRISMNTEAFF. The chain is built from TRBV28 and TRBJ1-1; no firm D call. This CDR3 region has 14 residues. V lost 6 bases, J lost 0 bases, and 11 bases lay in between. Germline values: CDR1 MDHEN, CDR2 SYDVKM.